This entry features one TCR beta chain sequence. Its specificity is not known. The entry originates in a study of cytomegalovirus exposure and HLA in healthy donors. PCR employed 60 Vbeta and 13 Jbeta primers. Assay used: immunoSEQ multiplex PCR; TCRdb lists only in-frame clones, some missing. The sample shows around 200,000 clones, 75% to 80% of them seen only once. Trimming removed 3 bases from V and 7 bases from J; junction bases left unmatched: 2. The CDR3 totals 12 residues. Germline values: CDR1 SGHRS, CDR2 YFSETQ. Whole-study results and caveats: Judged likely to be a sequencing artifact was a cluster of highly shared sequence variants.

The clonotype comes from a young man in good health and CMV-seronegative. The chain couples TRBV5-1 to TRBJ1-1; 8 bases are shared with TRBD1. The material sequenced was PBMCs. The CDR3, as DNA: TGCGCCAGCAGCTGGGACAGGAATGAAGCTTTCTTT. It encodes CASSWDRNEAFF.